The TCR beta chain described here comes from a study of cytomegalovirus exposure and HLA in healthy donors. Study-level background: Unique TCRs from HLA-typed donors, around 79 million of them, were held in an early data release.

Points from the study as a whole: With later analysis, a missense DCLRE1C variant became linked to TCR beta V- and J-gene trimming. Researchers left out some V segments, among them TRBV6-2 and TRBV6-3, as indistinguishable.

The V end lost 7 bases, the J end lost 4 bases, and 16 bases lay between the germline ends. The CDR3 is 14 amino acids. The germline CDR1 and CDR2 sequences are MNHNS and SASEGT. It was with 60 Vbeta and 13 Jbeta primers that the PCR ran. Only in-frame clones appear in the TCRdb table, and some are missing; sequencing was by immunoSEQ multiplex PCR. The sample consists of 130,000 to 150,000 clones, about three quarters of them appearing once. As concerns this clone: As yet, its antigen is unknown.

The sequence was collected from a human donor in good health. The rearrangement links TRBV6-1 to TRBJ1-1; D gene ambiguous. Specimen: PBMCs. The CDR3 is CASIRTDRGTEAFF. CDR3 DNA: TGTGCCAGCATAAGGACGGACCGGGGCACTGAAGCTTTCTTT.